The 3 T cell receptor beta chains below were found in one sample sequenced in a study of blood T cell repertoires in COVID-19. TCRdb's copy holds only in-frame clones and misses some; the assay was immunoSEQ multiplex PCR. The sample yields approximately 140,000 clones, 82% seen once. Input material: peripheral blood. These receptors were collected from a human donor with acute or convalescent COVID-19. The donor label of this sample is uncertain.

This clone was recorded only once. The gene calls are TRBV19 and TRBJ1-5; D is ambiguous. Germline CDR1 and CDR2: LNHDA and SQIVND (reference sequence). The V and J ends lost 3 bases and 6 bases respectively, with 12 bases between them. The CDR3 covers 14 residues. In DNA, the CDR3 is TGTGCCAGTAGTATGATCGTCGGGATTCAGCCCCAGCATTTT. Protein sequence: CASSMIVGIQPQHF. The variable domain in full, completed from reference TRBV19 and TRBJ1-5, reads DGGITQSPKYLFRKEGQNVTLSCEQNLNHDAMYWYRQDPGQGLRLIYYSQIVNDFQKGDIAEGYSVSREKKESFPLTVTSAQKNPTAFYLCASSMIVGIQPQHFGDGTRLSIL.

Only one count was recorded for this clone. This chain joins TRBV4-3 and TRBJ2-1, with TRBD2 as a possible D gene (6 bases). V was trimmed by 1 base and J by 4 bases, leaving 14 bases between them. CDR3 size: 16 residues. Germline CDR1 reads LGHNA; CDR2 reads YSLEER. The CDR3 DNA sequence: TGCGCCAGCAGCCAAGTGGGGCTAGCGCTGTACAATGAGCAGTTCTTC. Translation: CASSQVGLALYNEQFF.

The chain couples TRBV11-3 to TRBJ1-2; TRBD1 is a possible D gene (5 bases). Germline-derived CDR1 and CDR2 are SGHNT and YENEEA. The V gene lost 5 bases and the J gene lost 3 bases, with 16 bases spanning the gap. The CDR3 loop spans 15 amino acids. In DNA, the CDR3 is TGTGCCAGCAGCCTAGGGATCAGGACACACTATGGCTACACCTTC. It is translated as CASSLGIRTHYGYTF. Variable domain in full (rest from reference TRBV11-3 and TRBJ1-2): EAGVVQSPRYKIIEKKQPVAFWCNPISGHNTLYWYLQNLGQGPELLIRYENEEAVDDSQLPKDRFSAERLKGVDSTLKIQPAELGDSAVYLCASSLGIRTHYGYTFGSGTRLTVV.